The 15 T cell receptor beta chains given below trace back to one sample, sequenced in a study of PD-1 blockade in classical Hodgkin lymphoma. TCRdb's table, derived via immunoSEQ multiplex PCR, lists solely in-frame clones and lacks some. Of tens of thousands of clones listed, 70% to 90% are singletons. Specified time point: cycle 4 day 1 (C4D1), after more than 5 weeks of nivolumab. Each of the patients experienced relapse following autologous stem cell transplantation, and their brentuximab vedotin exposure differed. The starting material was peripheral blood mononuclear cells (PBMCs), obtained before the fourth cycle of nivolumab. The source is a human donor with classical Hodgkin lymphoma.

The chain carries TRBV12-5 and TRBJ2-3; D not certain. The V and J ends lost 6 bases and 7 bases respectively, with 11 bases between them. Per the germline V gene, CDR1 is LGHNT and CDR2 is FRNRAP. CDR3 size: 12 residues. The CDR3 DNA is TGTGCTAGTGGGTCTTTTAGCAATACGCAGTATTTT. This gives the protein CASGSFSNTQYF.

The V gene is TRBV5-1, the J gene TRBJ1-3, with D maybe TRBD1 (6 bases). Germline V gene data show CDR1 as SGHRS and CDR2 as YFSETQ. The germline V and J ends were trimmed by 4 bases and 0 bases, with 14 bases remaining between them. The CDR3 loop spans 16 amino acids. This chain's CDR3 is CASSPEGVHSGNTIYF. The CDR3 DNA reads TGCGCCAGCAGCCCGGAGGGGGTCCACTCTGGAAACACCATATATTTT.

V is TRBV28 and J is TRBJ1-1; the match to TRBD1 covers 7 bases. Germline V CDR1 and CDR2: MDHEN, SYDVKM. Trimming took 5 bases from V and 0 from J; bases not matched to a gene: 9. The CDR3 has 16 residues. Written as DNA, the CDR3 is TGTGCCAGCAGTAGAGTTGAGGGGGCTGTGAACACTGAAGCTTTCTTT. Translation: CASSRVEGAVNTEAFF.

The chain uses TRBV5-1 and TRBJ1-2, with D maybe TRBD1 (5 bases). The V end was cut by 4 bases, the J end by 3 bases, with 13 bases between. In germline, CDR1 is SGHRS, CDR2 YFSETQ. The CDR3 loop spans 14 amino acids. Here the CDR3 DNA reads TGCGCCAGCAGCCTTCCCAGGGCGGACTATGGCTACACCTTC. The encoded protein is CASSLPRADYGYTF.

This chain joins TRBV28 and TRBJ2-7; tentative D call: TRBD2 (6 bases). V lost 3 bases and J lost 5, with 11 bases in between. CDR1 is MDHEN and CDR2 is SYDVKM in the germline V gene. This CDR3 spans 13 amino acids. Here the CDR3 reads CASSFAGIDEQYF. CDR3 DNA sequence: TGTGCCAGCAGTTTTGCGGGGATCGACGAGCAGTACTTC.

The V call is TRBV19, the J call TRBJ2-7; 10 nucleotides line up with TRBD1. The CDR3 runs to 16 residues. With 3 bases clipped from V and 4 bases from J, the junction kept 9 bases outside the gene matches. Per germline, CDR1 LNHDA and CDR2 SQIVND (reference sequence). CDR3: CASSILPGQGGYEQYF. CDR3 DNA: TGTGCCAGTAGTATCCTTCCTGGACAGGGGGGGTACGAGCAGTACTTC.

The chain recombines TRBV4-2 with TRBJ2-5; D might be TRBD1 or TRBD2, each matching 6 bases. The CDR3 loop spans 15 amino acids. Per the germline V gene, CDR1 is LGHNA and CDR2 is YNFKEQ. V lost 5 bases and J 0 bases, leaving 13 bases between the germline ends. The CDR3 loop reads CASSNGGPDQETQYF. The CDR3 region has the DNA TGTGCCAGCAGCAACGGGGGCCCGGACCAAGAGACCCAGTACTTC.

The chain is built from TRBV19 and TRBJ2-2; the D call may be TRBD1 or TRBD2 (5 bases each). V lost 0 bases to trimming and J lost 4 bases, with 9 bases between them. Germline CDR1 is LNHDA and CDR2 is SQIVND (reference sequence). The CDR3 is 15 amino acids. The CDR3 protein is CASSIEGVGTGELFF. CDR3 nucleotides: TGTGCCAGTAGTATAGAGGGGGTAGGCACCGGGGAGCTGTTTTTT.

The chain is built from TRBV5-1 and TRBJ2-3; 8 nucleotides align to TRBD2. The ends lost 2 bases at V and 1 base at J; junction bases unmatched: 0. The CDR3 extends over 14 amino acids. The germline V gene encodes CDR1 SGHRS and CDR2 YFSETQ. CDR3: CASSFSGGTDTQYF. In DNA form, the CDR3 reads TGCGCCAGCAGCTTTAGCGGGGGCACAGATACGCAGTATTTT. Supplemented by reference TRBV5-1 and TRBJ2-3, the full variable domain reads KAGVTQTPRYLIKTRGQQVTLSCSPISGHRSVSWYQQTPGQGLQFLFEYFSETQRNKGNFPGRFSGRQFSNSRSEMNVSTLELGDSALYLCASSFSGGTDTQYFGPGTRLTVL.

This clone was recorded only once. The V call is TRBV5-1, the J call TRBJ1-4; 9 positions agree with TRBD1. The CDR3 consists of 14 residues. The ends lost 4 bases at V and 8 bases at J; junction bases unmatched: 6. Germline V gene lookup returns CDR1 SGHRS and CDR2 YFSETQ. The CDR3 here is CASSLDRGGEKLFF. CDR3 sequence (DNA): TGCGCCAGCAGCCTGGACAGGGGTGGGGAAAAACTGTTTTTT.

CDR3 in amino acids: CASSLVFTGVGNQPQHF. CDR3 bases: TGTGCCAGCAGTTTAGTTTTTACAGGGGTCGGGAATCAGCCCCAGCATTTT. This chain uses TRBV28 with TRBJ1-5, with 7 bases aligning to TRBD1. This CDR3 comprises 17 residues. Losses at the gene ends were 2 bases for V and 4 bases for J; bases not matched to a gene: 11. Looked up from germline, CDR1 is MDHEN and CDR2 is SYDVKM.

The chain recombines TRBV30 with TRBJ2-7; 7 nucleotides agree with TRBD2. Germline values: CDR1 GTSNPN, CDR2 SVGIG (reference sequence). V trimming: 2 bases; J trimming: 2 bases; junction bases outside the gene matches: 6. CDR3 length: 14 residues. Here the CDR3 reads CAWSRGRGTYEQYF. CDR3 nucleotide sequence: TGTGCCTGGAGTCGAGGGCGGGGGACCTACGAGCAGTACTTC.

This CDR3 reads CASRNNAGGNQPQHF. The CDR3 region has the DNA TGTGCCAGCAGGAATAACGCAGGTGGCAATCAGCCCCAGCATTTT. This chain joins TRBV6-5 and TRBJ1-5; no reliable D call. V dropped 6 bases and J dropped 2 bases, with 14 bases sitting between them. CDR1 MNHEY and CDR2 SVGAGI come from the germline V gene. The CDR3 covers 15 residues.

This clone was seen only once. The chain recombines TRBV30 with TRBJ1-4, with TRBD1 as a possible D gene (5 bases). The germline gives CDR1 GTSNPN, CDR2 SVGIG (reference sequence). The CDR3 contains 15 residues. Trimming removed 3 bases at V and 8 bases at J, with 19 bases between. CDR3 region: CAWSAGTGREEKLFF. For the CDR3, the DNA is TGTGCCTGGAGCGCCGGGACTGGACGAGAGGAAAAACTGTTTTTT.

This clone was seen a few times. The rearrangement uses TRBV2 and TRBJ1-4; tentatively, D is TRBD1 (5 bases). Between the trimmed V and J ends, which lost 11 bases and 7 bases, there was a span of 23 bases. CDR3 length: 15 amino acids. Germline loops: CDR1 SNHLY, CDR2 FYNNEI. CDR3 DNA: TGTGCCGCCAGCACTGGAGAGGGGCATAGTGAAAAACTGTTTTTT. Translating gives CAASTGEGHSEKLFF. Supplemented by reference TRBV2 and TRBJ1-4, the full variable domain reads EPEVTQTPSHQVTQMGQEVILRCVPISNHLYFYWYRQILGQKVEFLVSFYNNEISEKSEIFDDQFSVERPDGSNFTLKIRSTKLEDSAMYFCAASTGEGHSEKLFFGSGTQLSVL.